The sequence of this T cell receptor beta chain was determined in a study of blood T cell repertoires in COVID-19. Turning to the study itself: There were acute and convalescent COVID-19 samples, and they came from the United States, Italy and Spain.

The CDR3 extends over 13 amino acids. CDR1 is MNHEY, CDR2 SVGAGI, per germline. After removal of 6 bases from V and 6 bases from J, the junction contained 5 bases not matched to a gene. Authors' processing steps: Reference gene primer amplification in the assay estimated nucleated cell counts. This table comes from immunoSEQ multiplex PCR, and its TCRdb copy is limited to in-frame clones, with some not included. V and J calls plus clone size are reproduced from that table; the DNA served to infer D and trimming. This table has 130,000 to 150,000 clones, about nine tenths appearing once. The origin of this receptor is a woman aged 40 to 55 who had been exposed to COVID-19. The source material was PBMCs or T cells enriched from blood (not recorded which). The V call is TRBV6-5, the J call TRBJ1-2; the match to TRBD1 covers 9 bases. The CDR3 nucleotides read TGTGCCAGCAGGAACAGGGGGCTTGATGGCTACACCTTC. It specifies CASRNRGLDGYTF.